What follows are 29 T cell receptor beta chains derived from one specimen sequenced in a study of T-cell reconstitution after alpha-beta-depleted transplantation in children. Unique molecular identifiers were used to barcode this TCRbeta library. TCRdb fed the PCR reads into MiXCR, producing one record per CDR3 protein. Of roughly 500,000 distinct CDR3 sequences listed, roughly a tenth are singletons. Sequenced here: PBMCs, sampled before TCRalphabeta/CD19-depleted stem cell transplant. These receptor sequences come from a child younger than 10 with inherited bone marrow failure, due to receive a stem cell transplant.

This clonotype has more than one count but fewer than ten. V is TRBV7-8 and J is TRBJ2-3, with D possibly being TRBD2 (6 bases). Trimming took off 0 bases at V and 6 bases at J, with 22 bases between the two ends. The CDR3 loop spans 18 amino acids. Germline CDR1 SGHVS, CDR2 FQNEAQ. The CDR3 bases are TGTGCCAGCAGCTTAGCTTCCCAACTAGCCCCAATCTTTGATACGCAGTATTTT. Residues: CASSLASQLAPIFDTQYF.

This clonotype has at least ten counts. The chain has TRBV4-3 and TRBJ2-1; 9 bases align to TRBD2. V lost 3 bases, J lost 5 bases, and 8 bases stayed unmatched. The CDR3 extends over 16 amino acids. Germline-derived CDR1 and CDR2 are LGHNA and YSLEER. Here the CDR3 DNA reads TGCGCCAGCAGCCACTTAGGACTAGCGCCCAACAATGAGCAGTTCTTC. Its translation: CASSHLGLAPNNEQFF.

This clonotype was counted many times. The chain links TRBV20-1 to TRBJ2-7; 7 bases fit TRBD2. The CDR3 has 14 amino acids. The V gene end was trimmed by 6 bases and the J gene end by 2 bases; junction bases not matched to a gene: 10. The germline V gene has CDR1 DFQATT and CDR2 SNEGSKA (reference sequence). The DNA of the CDR3 is TGCAGTGCCGAACTTGCTAGCGGAACCTACGAGCAGTACTTC. Its translation is CSAELASGTYEQYF.

This clonotype was counted ten times or more. The chain has TRBV27 and TRBJ2-3; 8 nucleotides match TRBD2. Germline trimming cut 2 bases from V and 4 bases from J; bases unmatched to any gene: 11. This CDR3 comprises 17 residues. CDR1 and CDR2 (germline): MNHEY, SMNVEV (reference sequence). CDR3 protein: CASSLGTAGLAPDTQYF. The CDR3, as DNA: TGTGCCAGCAGTTTAGGGACCGCAGGACTAGCCCCAGATACGCAGTATTTT.

V and J are TRBV5-1 and TRBJ1-6; TRBD1 matches 8 bases. The germline V gene encodes CDR1 SGHRS and CDR2 YFSETQ. This CDR3 spans 19 amino acids. Trimming removed 1 base from V and 0 bases from J; junction bases left unmatched: 9. CDR3 loop: CASSLTVRDRSSYNSPLHF. Written as DNA, the CDR3 is TGCGCCAGCAGCTTGACCGTCCGGGACAGGAGCTCCTATAATTCACCCCTCCACTTT. Filled out from reference TRBV5-1 and TRBJ1-6, the complete variable domain reads KAGVTQTPRYLIKTRGQQVTLSCSPISGHRSVSWYQQTPGQGLQFLFEYFSETQRNKGNFPGRFSGRQFSNSRSEMNVSTLELGDSALYLCASSLTVRDRSSYNSPLHFGNGTRLTVT.

This clonotype was counted between two and nine times. The CDR3 DNA follows: TGTGCCAGCAGCTTCGCAGGACTAGTCCCCGGGGAGCTGTTTTTT. Protein product: CASSFAGLVPGELFF. The J gene is TRBJ2-2, the V gene TRBV7-2; 7 bases map to TRBD2. This CDR3 contains 15 residues. Trimming at V came to 3 bases and at J to 6 bases, leaving 7 bases not matched to a gene. The germline CDR1 and CDR2 sequences are SGHTA and FQGNSA.

This clonotype was seen many times. This sequence joins TRBV20-1 and TRBJ1-1; TRBD1 agrees at 9 bases. In germline, CDR1 is DFQATT, CDR2 SNEGSKA (reference sequence). The trim removed 6 bases at V and 2 bases at J, leaving 10 bases unmatched. This CDR3 comprises 15 residues. The CDR3 region has the DNA TGCAGTGCCGCGTCCCCACAGGGGGCAAACACTGAAGCTTTCTTT. Protein sequence: CSAASPQGANTEAFF.

This chain uses TRBV11-2 with TRBJ2-5, with D perhaps TRBD1 (5 bases). CDR1 and CDR2 (germline): SGHAT, FQNNGV. Deletions cut 0 bases from V and 5 bases from J, with 7 bases between. This CDR3 comprises 13 residues. CDR3: CASSLDGAETQYF. CDR3 DNA sequence: TGTGCCAGCAGCTTAGATGGGGCCGAGACCCAGTACTTC.

The V call is TRBV6-5, the J call TRBJ1-1; the D is unclear. In germline, CDR1 is MNHEY, CDR2 SVGAGI. The length of the CDR3 is 15 residues. The V gene lost 0 bases and the J gene lost 3 bases, with 11 bases spanning the gap. This CDR3 reads CASSYSGGGYTEAFF. The CDR3 bases are TGTGCCAGCAGTTACTCCGGCGGAGGGTACACTGAAGCTTTCTTT.

In this sample, this clonotype turned up many times. The chain recombines TRBV29-1 with TRBJ2-1; 7 nucleotides line up with TRBD2. There are 15 residues in the CDR3. The germline CDR1 and CDR2 sequences are SQVTM and ANQGSEA. V dropped 6 bases and J dropped 2; count of bases not matched to a gene: 10. CDR3 sequence reads: CSVLGSAGTYNEQFF. As DNA, the CDR3 is TGCAGCGTCCTAGGATCAGCGGGAACCTACAATGAGCAGTTCTTC.

This clonotype occurred many times. The chain uses TRBV5-1 and TRBJ2-1; the D gene is possibly TRBD2 (6 bases). Germline V CDR1 and CDR2: SGHRS, YFSETQ. Trimming pared 0 bases from V and 8 bases from J, leaving 9 bases between. CDR3 length equals 13 residues. The chain's CDR3 is CASSLALAHEQFF. CDR3 DNA: TGCGCCAGCAGCTTGGCCCTAGCGCATGAGCAGTTCTTC.

For this clonotype: A read error may be the cause here, since a much bigger clone is one base away. The chain recombines TRBV7-2 with TRBJ2-3; D is possibly TRBD1 (5 bases). Germline V gene data show CDR1 as SGHTA and CDR2 as FQGNSA. CDR3 length: 15 amino acids. The CDR3 reads CASSPSRRPTGTQYF. DNA of the CDR3: TGTGCCAGCAGCCCTTCCCGCCGGCCCACAGGTACGCAGTATTTT.

This chain uses TRBV5-4 with TRBJ2-3; 11 bases line up with TRBD2. V lost 4 bases to trimming and J lost 6 bases; unmatched junction nucleotides: 10. The CDR3 has 16 residues. The germline V gene encodes CDR1 SGHNT and CDR2 YYREEE (reference sequence). The CDR3 spells CASSPISGRARDTQYF. In nucleotides, the CDR3 is TGTGCCAGCAGCCCGATTAGCGGGAGGGCCAGGGATACGCAGTATTTT.

This clonotype was counted ten times or more. The rearrangement joins TRBV12-3 or TRBV12-4 to TRBJ2-3; 7 nucleotides agree with TRBD2. The CDR3 covers 18 residues. J was trimmed by 2 bases and V by 1 base; bases with no gene match: 12. CDR3 nucleotide sequence: TGTGCCAGCAGTTTAGACCCTATACTAGCGCGAAACACAGATACGCAGTATTTT. Its protein is CASSLDPILARNTDTQYF.

In its sample, this clonotype was seen many times. V and J are TRBV12-3 or TRBV12-4 and TRBJ2-3, with D unresolved. The V gene lost 5 bases and the J gene lost 6 bases, with 9 bases spanning the gap. CDR3 length: 12 amino acids. CDR3 in amino acids: CASSGDSDTQYF. The CDR3 DNA follows: TGTGCCAGCAGTGGCGACTCGGATACGCAGTATTTT.

This clonotype was seen repeatedly, ten times or more. This rearrangement joins TRBV3-1 to TRBJ2-7; the match to TRBD2 covers 13 bases. J gave up 6 bases and V 6 bases, and 5 bases lay outside the gene matches. This CDR3 has 14 residues. CDR1 LGHDT and CDR2 YNNKEL come from the germline V gene (reference sequence). For the CDR3, the DNA is TGTGCCAGCAGTTTACTAGCGGGAGGGGGCGAGCAGTACTTC. It specifies CASSLLAGGGEQYF.

The rearrangement links TRBV20-1 to TRBJ2-5; D might be TRBD1 (6 bases). Trimming shortened V by 6 bases and J by 0 bases, and 11 bases separated the two germline ends. The CDR3 has 13 amino acids. Germline CDR1 is DFQATT and CDR2 is SNEGSKA (reference sequence). The CDR3 protein is CSAERQDQETQYF. The CDR3 nucleotides are TGCAGTGCCGAGCGACAGGACCAAGAGACCCAGTACTTC.

This clonotype appeared many times. This chain links TRBV5-1 with TRBJ2-7; either TRBD1 or TRBD2 may supply D (6 bases each). Trimming removed 2 bases at V and 9 bases at J, with 18 bases between. CDR1 and CDR2 from the germline V gene are SGHRS and YFSETQ. The length of the CDR3 is 14 residues. The CDR3 region is CASSFGGWRDGQYF. CDR3 nucleotide sequence: TGCGCCAGCAGCTTTGGGGGCTGGCGGGATGGGCAGTACTTC. Combining the CDR3 with reference TRBV5-1 and TRBJ2-7 gives the whole variable domain KAGVTQTPRYLIKTRGQQVTLSCSPISGHRSVSWYQQTPGQGLQFLFEYFSETQRNKGNFPGRFSGRQFSNSRSEMNVSTLELGDSALYLCASSFGGWRDGQYFGPGTRLTVT.

This clonotype was seen only a few times. V and J are TRBV11-2 and TRBJ2-4, with D possibly being TRBD1 or TRBD2 (5 bases each). The CDR3 has 13 residues. V gave up 3 bases and J gave up 7 bases, with 10 bases separating them. CDR1 is SGHAT, CDR2 FQNNGV, per germline. In DNA, the CDR3 is TGTGCCAGCAGCTTGGGGTGGGGGAACATTCAGTACTTC. It translates to CASSLGWGNIQYF.

This clonotype was counted a few times. Here the CDR3 reads CSAGTSDTDTQYF. CDR3 nucleotide sequence: TGCAGTGCTGGGACTAGCGACACAGATACGCAGTATTTT. V usage is TRBV20-1 and J usage is TRBJ2-3, with 10 bases identical to TRBD2. V shed 5 bases and J 2 bases; nucleotides not matched to a gene: 1. The V gene's germline CDR1 is DFQATT and CDR2 SNEGSKA (reference sequence). This CDR3 spans 13 amino acids.

This clonotype showed up many times. The chain is built from TRBV29-1 and TRBJ2-5; 11 nucleotides align to TRBD2. Germline CDR1 and CDR2: SQVTM and ANQGSEA. This CDR3 has 15 residues. With 5 bases clipped from V and 3 bases from J, the junction kept 8 bases outside the gene matches. Here the CDR3 DNA reads TGCAGCGTTCAAAGCCCGGGACTAGCGGAAGAGACCCAGTACTTC. It codes for CSVQSPGLAEETQYF.

This clonotype showed up many times. This chain links TRBV7-9 with TRBJ2-5, with D possibly TRBD2 on 6 matching bases. CDR3 length equals 14 residues. The germline CDR1 and CDR2 sequences are SEHNR and FQNEAQ (reference sequence). The V end was cut by 3 bases, the J end by 3 bases, with 11 bases between. The CDR3 DNA sequence: TGTGCCAGCAGCTTTCAGTGGGGGGAAGAGACCCAGTACTTC. Translating gives CASSFQWGEETQYF.

In its sample, this clonotype was seen many times. The CDR3: CASSYGGNYGYTF. The CDR3 bases are TGTGCCAGCAGTTACGGCGGGAACTATGGCTACACCTTC. V is TRBV6-5 and J is TRBJ1-2; D remains ambiguous. The V end was cut by 2 bases, the J end by 2 bases, with 6 bases between. This CDR3 contains 13 residues. Germline CDR1 is MNHEY and CDR2 is SVGAGI.

There are many counts of this clonotype. The chain employs TRBV29-1 and TRBJ2-7; D gene uncertain. This CDR3 contains 13 residues. Trimming removed 3 bases from V and 0 bases from J, with 9 bases in between. The germline V gene encodes CDR1 SQVTM and CDR2 ANQGSEA. The CDR3 protein is CSVEAESSYEQYF. The CDR3 bases are TGCAGCGTTGAGGCGGAAAGCTCCTACGAGCAGTACTTC.

The table lists this clonotype with a few counts. The chain recombines TRBV7-7 with TRBJ2-1, with 10 bases that match TRBD2. From germline, CDR1 is SSHAT and CDR2 FNYEAQ (reference sequence). CDR3 length: 18 residues. Unmatched junction bases numbered 9, after V lost 4 bases and J lost 0 bases. CDR3 coding DNA: TGTGCCAGCAGCTCTTATAGCGGGAGGCCTATCTCCTACAATGAGCAGTTCTTC. It translates to CASSSYSGRPISYNEQFF.

V is TRBV24-1 and J is TRBJ2-1, with 8 bases lining up with TRBD2. Germline CDR1 reads KGHDR; CDR2 reads SFDVKD. The CDR3 is made up of 21 amino acids. The DNA of the CDR3 is TGTGGGGCCAGTGACCAGGGCGGAAGGCTAGCGGGCGCGCTCTCCTACAATGAGCAGTTCTTC. It specifies CGASDQGGRLAGALSYNEQFF.

This clonotype was observed at least ten times. The J gene is TRBJ2-1, the V gene TRBV2, with a possible D match to TRBD1 (5 bases). Germline CDR1 SNHLY, CDR2 FYNNEI. The CDR3 consists of 17 residues. V was trimmed by 1 base and J by 6 bases, leaving 19 bases between them. The CDR3 nucleotides are TGTGCCAGCAGTGAAGGTGTTGACAGCTCATCGTTCAATGAGCAGTTCTTC. Translation: CASSEGVDSSSFNEQFF. The full variable domain, its missing parts supplied by reference TRBV2 and TRBJ2-1, is EPEVTQTPSHQVTQMGQEVILRCVPISNHLYFYWYRQILGQKVEFLVSFYNNEISEKSEIFDDQFSVERPDGSNFTLKIRSTKLEDSAMYFCASSEGVDSSSFNEQFFGPGTRLTVL.

There are many counts of this clonotype. The chain combines TRBV7-2 with TRBJ2-4; TRBD1 agrees at 8 bases. Trimming took 5 bases from V and 7 from J; bases not matched to a gene: 7. Germline CDR1 is SGHTA and CDR2 is FQGNSA. The CDR3 runs to 14 residues. The CDR3 DNA follows: TGTGCCAGCAGCCCGCAGGGGGCAGAGAACATTCAGTACTTC. This encodes CASSPQGAENIQYF.

The CDR3 nucleotides read TGTGCCAGCAGCTTGGGACCACAGGGATCTCCAACCTACGAGCAGTACTTC. It yields the protein CASSLGPQGSPTYEQYF. V usage is TRBV5-6 and J usage is TRBJ2-7; tentative D call: TRBD1 (6 bases). The germline V gene has CDR1 SGHDT and CDR2 YYEEEE. With 0 bases removed from V and 2 bases from J, the gap between germline ends came to 18 bases. This CDR3 has 17 amino acids.